Below are 15 T cell receptor beta chains sequenced from a single sample in a study of T cell responses to AZD1222 COVID-19 vaccine. Clones were sequenced by immunoSEQ multiplex PCR, and TCRdb holds only the in-frame ones, with some missing. Among over 100,000 clones listed, about 91% were seen once. The sample in question was peripheral blood, obtained on day 0 of AZD1222 vaccination. The receptor set was obtained from an adult in good health.

The J gene is TRBJ1-2, the V gene TRBV6-2 or TRBV6-3; D gene uncertain. The germline V and J ends were trimmed by 6 bases and 4 bases, with 15 bases remaining between them. The CDR3 totals 14 residues. Germline V gives CDR1 MNHEY, CDR2 SVGEGT. For the CDR3, the DNA is TGTGCCAGCAGCGACGGGTCCGCCATCTATGGCTACACCTTC. Its translation is CASSDGSAIYGYTF.

This clone was detected once. The V call is TRBV6-2 or TRBV6-3, the J call TRBJ2-5, with 14 bases lining up with TRBD2. J gave up 1 base and V 6 bases, and 7 bases lay outside the gene matches. The CDR3 length is 17 residues. From germline, CDR1 is MNHEY and CDR2 SVGEGT. As DNA, the CDR3 is TGTGCCAGCAGCCCCCTCGGACTAGCGGGGGGCCAAGAGACCCAGTACTTC. Encoded protein: CASSPLGLAGGQETQYF.

The chain recombines TRBV5-4 with TRBJ1-1; no firm D call. V shed 0 bases and J shed 7 bases, with 7 bases lying between them. Germline assignment: CDR1 SGHNT and CDR2 YYREEE (reference sequence). The CDR3 spans 12 residues. DNA for the CDR3: TGTGCCAGCAGCTTGGGGATGGGTGAAGCTTTCTTT. Amino acids: CASSLGMGEAFF.

The J gene is TRBJ2-1, the V gene TRBV7-6; the D is unclear. V lost 6 bases, J lost 0 bases, and 12 bases lay in between. This CDR3 has 15 residues. Germline lookup yields CDR1 SGHVS and CDR2 FNYEAQ. The CDR3 region is CASRHDTGSYNEQFF. The CDR3 DNA sequence: TGTGCCAGCAGGCACGACACCGGCTCCTACAATGAGCAGTTCTTC.

The chain joins TRBV5-1 to TRBJ1-1; 8 bases match TRBD1. This CDR3 has 14 amino acids. CDR1 is SGHRS, CDR2 YFSETQ, per germline. The ends lost 2 bases at V and 3 bases at J; junction bases unmatched: 3. The CDR3 protein is CASSFNRGDTEAFF. CDR3 DNA sequence: TGCGCCAGCAGCTTCAACAGGGGGGACACTGAAGCTTTCTTT.

The genes are TRBV4-1 and TRBJ2-1; 13 nucleotides match TRBD2. The CDR3 loop spans 22 amino acids. CDR1 is MGHRA and CDR2 is YSYEKL in the germline V gene. The junction had 23 bases not matched to a gene; V was cut back by 4 bases and J by 5 bases. CDR3 in DNA: TGCGCCAGCAGCCGAAAGATGGACTCGCGGTCTTCAGGACTAGCGGGAGACAATGAGCAGTTCTTC. Its translation is CASSRKMDSRSSGLAGDNEQFF.

V is TRBV2 and J is TRBJ1-2; the match to TRBD1 covers 8 bases. V lost 2 bases to trimming and J lost 3 bases; unmatched junction nucleotides: 11. The CDR3 covers 17 residues. Germline loops: CDR1 SNHLY, CDR2 FYNNEI. In nucleotides, the CDR3 is TGTGCCAGCAGTGAACTGGACAGGGATCAGGGCGACTATGGCTACACCTTC. Amino acids: CASSELDRDQGDYGYTF.

For the CDR3, the DNA is TGCGCCAGCAGCTTGAACAGCCTAAACTATGGCTACACCTTC. Protein: CASSLNSLNYGYTF. This chain uses TRBV5-1 with TRBJ1-2, with D uncertain. Germline lookup yields CDR1 SGHRS and CDR2 YFSETQ. The CDR3 extends over 14 amino acids. Trimming shortened V by 1 base and J by 2 bases, and 9 bases separated the two germline ends. Full variable domain (outside the CDR3, taken from reference TRBV5-1 and TRBJ1-2): KAGVTQTPRYLIKTRGQQVTLSCSPISGHRSVSWYQQTPGQGLQFLFEYFSETQRNKGNFPGRFSGRQFSNSRSEMNVSTLELGDSALYLCASSLNSLNYGYTFGSGTRLTVV.

This clone was seen a single time. The genes are TRBV7-9 and TRBJ1-4; D perhaps matches TRBD1 (5 bases). The CDR3 has 17 residues. Germline-derived CDR1 and CDR2 are SEHNR and FQNEAQ (reference sequence). V shed 3 bases and J shed 8 bases, with 22 bases lying between them. CDR3 sequence (DNA): TGTGCCAGCAGCTTTTCCACCCAGCCCGCGGGACGAGAAAAACTGTTTTTT. It is translated as CASSFSTQPAGREKLFF.

V usage is TRBV2 and J usage is TRBJ1-4; no definite D call. This CDR3 is 15 amino acids long. The V end was cut by 6 bases, the J end by 0 bases, with 11 bases between. CDR1 is SNHLY and CDR2 is FYNNEI in the germline V gene. This CDR3 is CASSSTLATNEKLFF. CDR3 in DNA: TGTGCCAGCAGCAGCACCCTTGCAACTAATGAAAAACTGTTTTTT.

This chain connects TRBV2 to TRBJ1-1; D is unresolved. The V end lost 7 bases, the J end lost 4 bases, and 13 bases lay between the germline ends. The CDR3 extends over 13 amino acids. Germline assignment: CDR1 SNHLY and CDR2 FYNNEI. The CDR3 protein is CASNFIGTTEAFF. The CDR3 DNA reads as TGTGCCAGCAACTTCATCGGAACCACTGAAGCTTTCTTT.

This chain connects TRBV9 to TRBJ1-1; D call uncertain. The V and J ends lost 9 bases and 1 base respectively, with 13 bases between them. The CDR3 has 13 residues. CDR1 and CDR2 (germline): SGDLS, YYNGEE. In DNA form, the CDR3 reads TGTGCCACCTCCGGTCCAGGGAACACTGAAGCTTTCTTT. Amino acid sequence: CATSGPGNTEAFF.

This clone was detected once. J is TRBJ1-1 and V is TRBV20-1, with unresolved D. The CDR3 is 11 residues long. Germline assignment: CDR1 DFQATT and CDR2 SNEGSKA (reference sequence). Trimming shortened V by 5 bases and J by 1 base, and 5 bases separated the two germline ends. The DNA of the CDR3 is TGCAGTGCTGATAAGAACACTGAAGCTTTCTTT. Protein: CSADKNTEAFF.

The CDR3 nucleotides read TGTGCCAGCAGCTTCGGGACATCTGGAAACACCATATATTTT. This translates into CASSFGTSGNTIYF. V usage is TRBV5-4 and J usage is TRBJ1-3; possible D gene TRBD1, 6 bases. The CDR3 is 14 amino acids. Germline loops: CDR1 SGHNT, CDR2 YYREEE (reference sequence). Trimming pared 2 bases from V and 1 base from J, leaving 7 bases between.

This sequence joins TRBV29-1 and TRBJ2-7, with 10 positions matching TRBD1. V lost 3 bases, J lost 5 bases, and 13 bases stayed unmatched. Looked up from germline, CDR1 is SQVTM and CDR2 is ANQGSEA. This CDR3 contains 16 residues. The CDR3: CSVEGQGTETSHEQYF. The CDR3 coding sequence is TGCAGCGTTGAGGGACAGGGGACCGAGACATCTCACGAGCAGTACTTC.